Below, 4 T cell receptor beta chains from the same sample are listed, as sequenced in a study of breast tumors, draining lymph nodes, adjacent tissues. Breast cancer patients provided tissue from their axillary draining lymph nodes. TCRdb redid the calling of the multiplex PCR reads with MiXCR, one entry per CDR3 protein. Among 120,000 to 150,000 distinct CDR3 sequences listed, about 30% were seen once. The source material was axillary lymph node tissue. The source is a female donor with breast cancer. Some clones in this sample may be carry-over from other donors' samples.

V usage is TRBV24-1 and J usage is TRBJ2-7; 7 nucleotides match TRBD1. Germline V gene lookup returns CDR1 KGHDR and CDR2 SFDVKD. The length of the CDR3 is 13 residues. After removal of 4 bases from V and 6 bases from J, the junction contained 5 bases not matched to a gene. The CDR3 DNA follows: TGTGCCACCAGTGACCACAGGGGACGCGAGCAGTACTTC. Encoded protein: CATSDHRGREQYF.

In its sample, this clonotype was seen many times. V is TRBV20-1 and J is TRBJ2-6; either TRBD1 or TRBD2 may fit D (5 bases each). The V end lost 3 bases, the J end lost 0 bases, and 9 bases lay between the germline ends. Germline V gene sequence: CDR1 DFQATT, CDR2 SNEGSKA (reference sequence). The CDR3 sequence is 15 residues long. The CDR3 DNA follows: TGCAGTGCTAGGATCGGGGCCTCTGGGGCCAACGTCCTGACTTTC. This encodes CSARIGASGANVLTF.

This clonotype was seen repeatedly, ten times or more. This chain's CDR3 is CACTPTGDYGYTF. CDR3 in DNA: TGTGCCTGTACCCCGACAGGGGACTATGGCTACACCTTC. The chain uses TRBV6-2 or TRBV6-3 and TRBJ1-2; 8 bases fit TRBD1. Trimming took 11 bases from V and 3 from J; bases not matched to a gene: 8. The CDR3 spans 13 residues. Per germline, CDR1 MNHEY and CDR2 SVGEGT.

This clonotype was observed at least ten times. The gene calls are TRBV5-8 and TRBJ2-3; D is undetermined. CDR1 and CDR2 from the germline V gene are SGHTS and YDEGEE. Trimming pared 6 bases from V and 1 base from J, leaving 6 bases between. The CDR3 is 12 residues long. DNA of the CDR3: TGTGCCAGCAACGAGCGCACAGATACGCAGTATTTT. It encodes CASNERTDTQYF.